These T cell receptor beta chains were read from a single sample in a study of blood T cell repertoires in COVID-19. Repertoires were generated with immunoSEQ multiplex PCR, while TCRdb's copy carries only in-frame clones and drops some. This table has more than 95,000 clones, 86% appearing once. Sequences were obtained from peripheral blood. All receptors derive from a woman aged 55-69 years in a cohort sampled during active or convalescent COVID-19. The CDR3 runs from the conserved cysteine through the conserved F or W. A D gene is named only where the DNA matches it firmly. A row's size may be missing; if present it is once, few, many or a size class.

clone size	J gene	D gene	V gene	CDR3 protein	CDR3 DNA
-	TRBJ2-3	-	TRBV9	CASSVELVTDTQYF	TGTGCCAGCAGCGTAGAGCTAGTGACAGATACGCAGTATTTT
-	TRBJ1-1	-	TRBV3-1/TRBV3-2	CASSQVGGGSTEAFF	TGTGCCAGCAGCCAAGTGGGGGGTGGGAGCACTGAAGCTTTCTTT
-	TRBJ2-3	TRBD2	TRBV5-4	CASSPSGGLYLGTDTQYF	TGTGCCAGCAGCCCTAGCGGGGGTCTCTATCTCGGCACAGATACGCAGTATTTT
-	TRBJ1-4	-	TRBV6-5	CASSYGQGTIDEKLFF	TGTGCCAGCAGTTACGGCCAGGGAACCATCGATGAAAAACTGTTTTTT
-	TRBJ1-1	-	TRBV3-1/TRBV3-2	CASSSQEGTTEAFF	TGTGCCAGCAGCAGCCAAGAGGGGACAACAGAAGCTTTCTTT
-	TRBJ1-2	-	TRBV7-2	CASRPGQGWYGYTF	TGTGCCAGCAGGCCGGGCCAGGGTTGGTATGGCTACACCTTC
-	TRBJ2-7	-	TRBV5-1	CASSLGLPQRGGEQYF	TGCGCCAGCAGCCTGGGACTGCCGCAACGAGGTGGCGAGCAGTACTTC
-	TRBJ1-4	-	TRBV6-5	CASRQGREKLFF	TGTGCCAGCAGGCAGGGGCGGGAAAAACTGTTTTTT
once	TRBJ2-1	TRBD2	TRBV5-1	CASSLGLAGVDEQFF	TGCGCCAGCAGCTTGGGACTAGCGGGAGTCGATGAGCAGTTCTTC
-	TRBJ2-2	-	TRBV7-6	CASSYPINDISNTGELFF	TGTGCCAGCAGCTATCCGATCAATGACATCTCAAACACCGGGGAGCTGTTTTTT
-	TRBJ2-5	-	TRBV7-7	CASSSRGGPEETQYF	TGTGCTAGCAGCTCAAGGGGCGGCCCGGAAGAGACCCAGTACTTC
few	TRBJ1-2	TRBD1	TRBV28	CASSSNRRQGLNYGYTF	TGTGCCAGCAGTTCAAATCGAAGACAGGGCTTAAACTATGGCTACACCTTC
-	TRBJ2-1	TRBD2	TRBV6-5	CASSYPGLAGSNEQFF	TGTGCCAGCAGTTACCCGGGACTAGCGGGGTCTAATGAGCAGTTCTTC
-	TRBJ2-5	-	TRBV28	CATPSKGQQETQYF	TGTGCCACCCCTTCGAAAGGACAGCAAGAGACCCAGTACTTC
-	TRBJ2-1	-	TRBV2	CASSEGRLTGFF	TGTGCCAGCAGTGAAGGCAGACTCACTGGGTTCTTC
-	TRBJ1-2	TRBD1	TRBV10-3	CAISDTANRRGLRGGYTF	TGTGCCATCAGCGACACGGCTAACCGCAGGGGGCTCCGTGGGGGCTACACCTTC
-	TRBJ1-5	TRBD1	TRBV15	CATAGQGHQPQHF	TGTGCCACCGCAGGACAGGGACATCAGCCCCAGCATTTT
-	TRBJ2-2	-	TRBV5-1	CASDSGGYTGELFF	TGCGCCAGCGATTCGGGTGGATATACCGGGGAGCTGTTTTTT